This T cell receptor beta chain was sequenced for a study of shared clonotypes between healthy human individuals. The study, taken as a whole, reports: The sharing of about 5% of naive CD4 clonotypes was seen across several donors. Sampling covered blood only; tissue repertoires likely differ. Measured sharing among donors was expected to vary with sequencing depth.

Concerning this clone itself: No antigen is known for it.

This CDR3 spans 13 amino acids. V was clipped by 3 bases and J by 9 bases; unmatched bases: 9. Germline CDR1 reads SQVTM; CDR2 reads ANQGSEA. Assay: immunoSEQ multiplex PCR; the TCRdb copy retains only in-frame clones and omits some. The profile shows 2 million to 3 million clones, roughly 93% of them singletons. This rearrangement joins TRBV29-1 to TRBJ2-5, with 8 positions matching TRBD2. Material: naive CD4+ T cells from PBMCs. The subset denotes: CD45RA+ positively selected. This clonotype was sampled from a man younger than 35 in good health. Some clones in this sample may be carry-over from other donors' samples. The CDR3 DNA is TGCAGCGTTGATTTTGTCGGGAGGGACCCCCAGTACTTC. Translated: CSVDFVGRDPQYF.